This passage covers 4 T cell receptor beta chains from one sample sequenced in a study of CD8+CD57+ T cells in acquired aplastic anemia. Previously, flow cytometry had revealed CD8+CD57+ cell expansion in the patients chosen for sequencing. The template for TCR beta VDJ and CDR3 sequence profiling was genomic DNA. In TCRdb, the reads were re-called with MiXCR into one record per CDR3 protein. The table includes approximately 250,000 distinct CDR3 sequences, approximately 82% detected once. Sequenced sample: sorted CD4+, CD8+, or CD8+CD57+ T cells (not recorded which) from PBMCs. The receptors stem from a human donor with aplastic anemia.

As concerns this clonotype: Because the CDR3 is missing its conserved closing phenylalanine or tryptophan, this is likely a read error. No DNA is shown, since the ends of the CDR3 on it are uncertain; the CDR3 is the one TCRdb lists. The V call is TRBV7-2, the J call TRBJ2-3; TRBD1, as called in the table, went unchecked against the DNA. Looked up from germline, CDR1 is SGHTA and CDR2 is FQGNSA. The CDR3 is 13 amino acids in total, end residues counted. Here the CDR3 reads CASSYGADHNSPL.

Turning to this clonotype: The limits of the CDR3 on the DNA are not certain, so only TCRdb's listed CDR3 is given. The chain couples TRBV2 to TRBJ2-7; the D call TRBD1 from the table was never checked on the DNA. The CDR3 extends over 18 residues, inclusive of both ends. From germline, CDR1 is SNHLY and CDR2 FYNNEI. CDR3 region: CASSFTSARTSSSGQGYV.

Comments on this clonotype: Without the conserved terminal phenylalanine or tryptophan, this CDR3 likely stems from a read error. The DNA is omitted, as the CDR3 cannot be located on it reliably, and the CDR3 follows TCRdb's listing. The V gene is TRBV7-2, the J gene TRBJ2-5; the table's D call of TRBD2 was not tested on the DNA. The CDR3 adds up to 14 amino acids, both ends counted. The germline CDR1 and CDR2 sequences are SGHTA and FQGNSA. CDR3 residues: CANGVAAYQETQSS.

The gene calls are TRBV7-2 and TRBJ1-2, with TRBD1 as a possible D gene (5 bases). The germline V and J ends were trimmed by 4 bases and 3 bases, with 18 bases remaining between them. The CDR3 is made up of 16 amino acids. The germline gives CDR1 SGHTA, CDR2 FQGNSA. CDR3 nucleotides: TGTGCCAGCAGCTCACCGGGAGACAGCTTGGACTATGGCTACACCTTC. Translating gives CASSSPGDSLDYGYTF.